These T cell receptor beta chains were read from a single sample in a study of post-analysis software for immune sequencing data. TCRdb processed the PCR reads anew with MiXCR; each CDR3 protein has one entry. The data contain just over 250,000 distinct CDR3 sequences, roughly a third of them singletons. The material sequenced was blood. All receptors come from a girl between 5 and 17 years old with multiple sclerosis. The CDR3 runs from the conserved cysteine through the conserved F or W. Fields, in order: clone size, V gene, D gene, J gene, CDR3 protein, CDR3 DNA. The D gene is left open where the match is weak. Expanded clones are given a class, and other clones once, few, many or no size at all.

abundance: .
v_gene: TRBV5-4
d_gene: .
j_gene: TRBJ1-6
CDR3aa: CASSRVMTGQVGNSPLHF
CDR3nt: TGTGCCAGCAGCCGAGTCATGACAGGTCAAGTCGGAAATTCACCCCTCCACTTT

abundance: .
v_gene: TRBV18
d_gene: TRBD2
j_gene: TRBJ2-7
CDR3aa: CASSPGLANEQYF
CDR3nt: TGTGCCAGCTCACCGGGACTAGCCAATGAGCAGTACTTC

abundance: .
v_gene: TRBV19
d_gene: .
j_gene: TRBJ2-5
CDR3aa: CASKKWQNQETQYF
CDR3nt: TGTGCCAGTAAGAAATGGCAGAACCAAGAGACCCAGTACTTC

abundance: .
v_gene: TRBV10-2
d_gene: TRBD1
j_gene: TRBJ1-2
CDR3aa: CASGDRAGDYGYTF
CDR3nt: TGCGCCAGCGGGGACAGGGCGGGCGACTATGGCTACACCTTC

abundance: .
v_gene: TRBV7-2
d_gene: .
j_gene: TRBJ2-4
CDR3aa: CASSHWTVVAKNIQYF
CDR3nt: TGTGCCAGCAGCCACTGGACAGTTGTAGCCAAAAACATTCAGTACTTC

abundance: .
v_gene: TRBV6-2/TRBV6-3
d_gene: .
j_gene: TRBJ2-1
CDR3aa: CASSYIGVGEQFF
CDR3nt: TGTGCCAGCAGTTACATAGGGGTAGGAGAGCAGTTCTTC

abundance: .
v_gene: TRBV12-3/TRBV12-4
d_gene: TRBD1
j_gene: TRBJ2-5
CDR3aa: CASSSRQGGETQYF
CDR3nt: TGTGCCAGCAGTTCACGACAGGGGGGAGAGACCCAGTACTTC

abundance: .
v_gene: TRBV14
d_gene: .
j_gene: TRBJ2-7
CDR3aa: CASSQDFGGAYEQYF
CDR3nt: TGTGCCAGCAGCCAAGACTTTGGCGGCGCCTACGAGCAGTACTTC

abundance: .
v_gene: TRBV7-2
d_gene: TRBD2
j_gene: TRBJ2-1
CDR3aa: CASSFKRESSEQFF
CDR3nt: TGTGCCAGCAGTTTTAAGCGGGAGTCGAGTGAGCAGTTCTTC

abundance: many
v_gene: TRBV6-5
d_gene: TRBD2
j_gene: TRBJ2-1
CDR3aa: CASSYSTSGDNEQFF
CDR3nt: TGTGCCAGCAGTTACTCGACTAGCGGGGACAATGAGCAGTTCTTC

abundance: many
v_gene: TRBV20-1
d_gene: .
j_gene: TRBJ1-1
CDR3aa: CSTPRLAGVNTEAFF
CDR3nt: TGCAGTACCCCTCGGTTGGCAGGGGTGAACACTGAAGCTTTCTTT

abundance: once
v_gene: TRBV7-2
d_gene: .
j_gene: TRBJ2-1
CDR3aa: CASSFYNNEQFF
CDR3nt: TGCGCCAGCAGCTTCTATAACAATGAGCAGTTCTTC

abundance: many
v_gene: TRBV5-1
d_gene: TRBD2
j_gene: TRBJ2-1
CDR3aa: CASSPERGGYNEQFF
CDR3nt: TGCGCCAGCAGCCCGGAACGGGGGGGCTACAATGAGCAGTTCTTC

abundance: many
v_gene: TRBV27
d_gene: .
j_gene: TRBJ1-2
CDR3aa: CASSPESNYGYTF
CDR3nt: TGTGCCAGCAGTCCCGAGAGTAACTATGGCTACACCTTC

abundance: .
v_gene: TRBV20-1
d_gene: .
j_gene: TRBJ1-2
CDR3aa: CSAHVGNAGGGYTF
CDR3nt: TGCAGTGCTCACGTCGGGAATGCTGGAGGTGGCTACACCTTC

abundance: many
v_gene: TRBV24-1
d_gene: .
j_gene: TRBJ2-5
CDR3aa: CATSDLERETQYF
CDR3nt: TGTGCCACCAGTGATTTGGAGAGAGAGACCCAGTACTTC

abundance: .
v_gene: TRBV2
d_gene: TRBD1
j_gene: TRBJ1-2
CDR3aa: CTSTTSTGGHYGYTF
CDR3nt: TGTACCAGTACGACGAGTACAGGGGGCCACTATGGCTACACCTTC

abundance: .
v_gene: TRBV7-6
d_gene: TRBD1
j_gene: TRBJ2-7
CDR3aa: CASSPTGQPPYEQYF
CDR3nt: TGTGCCAGCAGCCCTACGGGACAGCCGCCCTACGAGCAGTACTTC

abundance: .
v_gene: TRBV10-2
d_gene: .
j_gene: TRBJ1-1
CDR3aa: CASSGPPRDTEAFF
CDR3nt: TGCGCCAGCAGTGGACCGCCCAGAGACACTGAAGCTTTCTTT

abundance: .
v_gene: TRBV28
d_gene: .
j_gene: TRBJ2-7
CDR3aa: CASSSVGYEQYF
CDR3nt: TGTGCCAGCAGTTCGGTAGGCTACGAGCAGTACTTC

abundance: many
v_gene: TRBV3-1
d_gene: .
j_gene: TRBJ2-5
CDR3aa: CASSQETWTQYF
CDR3nt: TGTGCCAGCAGCCAAGAGACATGGACCCAGTACTTC

abundance: many
v_gene: TRBV4-1
d_gene: .
j_gene: TRBJ1-1
CDR3aa: CASSPQGLGTEAFF
CDR3nt: TGCGCCAGCAGCCCACAGGGACTGGGCACTGAAGCTTTCTTT

abundance: many
v_gene: TRBV7-9
d_gene: .
j_gene: TRBJ2-4
CDR3aa: CASSLEQRAKNIQYF
CDR3nt: TGTGCCAGCAGCTTGGAGCAGCGAGCCAAAAACATTCAGTACTTC

abundance: many
v_gene: TRBV5-1
d_gene: .
j_gene: TRBJ2-5
CDR3aa: CASSFGAETQYF
CDR3nt: TGCGCCAGCAGCTTCGGAGCGGAGACCCAGTACTTC

abundance: many
v_gene: TRBV5-1
d_gene: TRBD1
j_gene: TRBJ2-5
CDR3aa: CASSTTGEETQYF
CDR3nt: TGCGCCAGCAGCACGACAGGGGAAGAGACCCAGTACTTC

abundance: .
v_gene: TRBV20-1
d_gene: .
j_gene: TRBJ2-3
CDR3aa: CSARAGGRHDTQYF
CDR3nt: TGCAGTGCTAGAGCCGGGGGCCGGCATGATACGCAGTATTTT

abundance: many
v_gene: TRBV6-2/TRBV6-3
d_gene: .
j_gene: TRBJ2-7
CDR3aa: CAVGSYEQYF
CDR3nt: TGTGCCGTGGGGAGCTACGAGCAGTACTTC

abundance: many
v_gene: TRBV10-3
d_gene: TRBD2
j_gene: TRBJ2-3
CDR3aa: CAISGTERGVTDTQYF
CDR3nt: TGTGCCATCAGTGGGACCGAGCGGGGGGTAACAGATACGCAGTATTTT

abundance: .
v_gene: TRBV9
d_gene: TRBD2
j_gene: TRBJ2-2
CDR3aa: CASSLAGGLNTGELFF
CDR3nt: TGTGCCAGCAGCTTAGCGGGGGGGCTGAACACCGGGGAGCTGTTTTTT

abundance: few
v_gene: TRBV6-5
d_gene: .
j_gene: TRBJ1-1
CDR3aa: CASRARGEAFF
CDR3nt: TGTGCCAGCAGGGCGAGGGGTGAAGCTTTCTTT

abundance: .
v_gene: TRBV12-5
d_gene: .
j_gene: TRBJ2-3
CDR3aa: CASGPWTVSFRSDTQYF
CDR3nt: TGTGCTAGTGGCCCTTGGACAGTTTCCTTTCGGTCGGATACGCAGTATTTT

abundance: few
v_gene: TRBV25-1
d_gene: .
j_gene: TRBJ1-5
CDR3aa: CASSDRDQPQHF
CDR3nt: TGTGCCAGCAGTGACAGGGATCAGCCCCAGCATTTT

abundance: .
v_gene: TRBV10-3
d_gene: .
j_gene: TRBJ1-1
CDR3aa: CAISESQAANTEAFF
CDR3nt: TGTGCCATCAGTGAGTCTCAGGCCGCAAACACTGAAGCTTTCTTT

abundance: few
v_gene: TRBV11-2
d_gene: .
j_gene: TRBJ1-1
CDR3aa: CASSSSSSAEAFF
CDR3nt: TGTGCCAGCAGCTCCAGTTCGTCGGCTGAAGCTTTCTTT

abundance: .
v_gene: TRBV7-2
d_gene: .
j_gene: TRBJ1-1
CDR3aa: CASSLSGGMNTEAFF
CDR3nt: TGTGCCAGCAGCTTGTCAGGTGGTATGAACACTGAAGCTTTCTTT

abundance: .
v_gene: TRBV13
d_gene: .
j_gene: TRBJ2-1
CDR3aa: CASSRLRNEQFF
CDR3nt: TGTGCCAGCAGCCGCCTCCGGAATGAGCAGTTCTTC

abundance: .
v_gene: TRBV3-1
d_gene: TRBD2
j_gene: TRBJ2-5
CDR3aa: CASSLAGEYNEQYF
CDR3nt: TGTGCCAGCAGTCTAGCGGGAGAGTACAATGAGCAGTACTTC

abundance: .
v_gene: TRBV29-1
d_gene: .
j_gene: TRBJ2-3
CDR3aa: CSVSARGNTDTQYF
CDR3nt: TGCAGCGTTTCGGCGCGGGGCAACACAGATACGCAGTATTTT

abundance: many
v_gene: TRBV20-1
d_gene: .
j_gene: TRBJ2-3
CDR3aa: CSARDGQGRGFGTQYF
CDR3nt: TGCAGTGCTAGAGACGGGCAGGGTAGGGGGTTTGGTACGCAGTATTTT

abundance: many
v_gene: TRBV6-5
d_gene: TRBD2
j_gene: TRBJ2-3
CDR3aa: CASAAGGLHVADTQYF
CDR3nt: TGTGCCAGCGCCGCGGGGGGGCTACATGTAGCAGATACGCAGTATTTT

abundance: .
v_gene: TRBV5-4
d_gene: TRBD1
j_gene: TRBJ2-1
CDR3aa: CASSFTGGENEQFF
CDR3nt: TGTGCCAGCAGCTTCACAGGGGGCGAGAATGAGCAGTTCTTC

abundance: .
v_gene: TRBV20-1
d_gene: TRBD1
j_gene: TRBJ1-1
CDR3aa: CSAKTDRGRVRGSGTEAFF
CDR3nt: TGCAGTGCTAAAACAGACAGGGGGCGCGTTCGTGGCAGTGGCACTGAAGCTTTCTTT

abundance: .
v_gene: TRBV6-5
d_gene: TRBD2
j_gene: TRBJ2-1
CDR3aa: CASSRLADYNEQFF
CDR3nt: TGTGCCAGCAGCAGACTAGCGGACTACAATGAGCAGTTCTTC

abundance: .
v_gene: TRBV20-1
d_gene: .
j_gene: TRBJ1-1
CDR3aa: CSARTVGGMAFF
CDR3nt: TGCAGTGCTAGGACCGTGGGGGGCATGGCTTTCTTT

abundance: .
v_gene: TRBV5-6
d_gene: .
j_gene: TRBJ2-5
CDR3aa: CASSLPVQETQYF
CDR3nt: TGTGCCAGCAGCTTGCCAGTCCAAGAGACCCAGTACTTC

abundance: many
v_gene: TRBV27
d_gene: .
j_gene: TRBJ1-5
CDR3aa: CASSPSRGGINQPQHF
CDR3nt: TGTGCCAGCAGTCCCAGCCGGGGCGGAATAAATCAGCCCCAGCATTTT

abundance: .
v_gene: TRBV20-1
d_gene: TRBD1
j_gene: TRBJ1-6
CDR3aa: CSARVDRVRGSSYNSPLHF
CDR3nt: TGCAGTGCTAGAGTCGACAGGGTGAGGGGGAGCTCCTATAATTCACCCCTCCACTTT

abundance: .
v_gene: TRBV7-2
d_gene: TRBD2
j_gene: TRBJ2-7
CDR3aa: CASSPRLAGGHEQYF
CDR3nt: TGTGCTAGCAGCCCCCGACTAGCGGGAGGACACGAGCAGTACTTC

abundance: once
v_gene: TRBV6-5
d_gene: .
j_gene: TRBJ2-1
CDR3aa: CASSYSGSYNEQFF
CDR3nt: TGTGCCAGCAGTTACTCGGGCTCCTACAATGAGCAGTTCTTC